The clone carrying this T cell receptor beta chain was seen a few times. Its antigen is undetermined. This entry comes from a study of response to subunit inactivated influenza vaccine. TCRdb re-analysed the RT-PCR reads in MiXCR, keeping a single row per CDR3 protein. Among 610,000 or so distinct CDR3 sequences listed, around 15% were seen once. The study's findings and limits: Only a handful of new T cells, the authors suggested, are recruited with each seasonal influenza vaccination.

CDR3 length: 14 residues. Germline CDR1 and CDR2: SQVTM and ANQGSEA. V gave up 8 bases and J gave up 0 bases, with 14 bases separating them. The chain uses TRBV29-1 and TRBJ2-1; no clear D gene. The sequences come from PBMCs from blood, collected 11 to 12 days after vaccination. This TCR was sampled from a man in his forties or fifties who received an inactivated influenza vaccine. The CDR3 region is CSTSRRSSYNEQFF. The DNA of the CDR3 is TGCAGCACCTCGAGGCGCTCCTCCTACAATGAGCAGTTCTTC.